This TCR beta chain emerged from a study of CD8 T cells in ankylosing spondylitis. Points from the study as a whole: Disease-linked clones reportedly concentrated significantly in matched ankylosing spondylitis synovial fluid. A TCR beta motif of 7 to 9 highly homologous variants seemed to mark ankylosing spondylitis blood.

One entry per CDR3 protein results from TCRdb running MiXCR on the 5' RACE reads. The sample lists 150,000 to 200,000 distinct CDR3 sequences; about a sixth were seen once. This clonotype has ten or more counts. Antigen unknown. The CDR3 spans 15 residues. CDR1 DFQATT and CDR2 SNEGSKA come from the germline V gene (reference sequence). Trimming at V came to 7 bases and at J to 2 bases, leaving 10 bases not matched to a gene. The clonotype comes from a male donor with ankylosing spondylitis or in good health (not recorded which). The J gene is TRBJ1-2, the V gene TRBV20-1, with 10 bases fitting TRBD1. Sequencing was done on a sample of blood, either unsorted or a sorted T cell fraction (not recorded which). This CDR3 is CSGAPGTGVNYGYTF. Written as DNA, the CDR3 is TGCAGTGGAGCGCCGGGGACAGGGGTAAACTATGGCTACACCTTC.